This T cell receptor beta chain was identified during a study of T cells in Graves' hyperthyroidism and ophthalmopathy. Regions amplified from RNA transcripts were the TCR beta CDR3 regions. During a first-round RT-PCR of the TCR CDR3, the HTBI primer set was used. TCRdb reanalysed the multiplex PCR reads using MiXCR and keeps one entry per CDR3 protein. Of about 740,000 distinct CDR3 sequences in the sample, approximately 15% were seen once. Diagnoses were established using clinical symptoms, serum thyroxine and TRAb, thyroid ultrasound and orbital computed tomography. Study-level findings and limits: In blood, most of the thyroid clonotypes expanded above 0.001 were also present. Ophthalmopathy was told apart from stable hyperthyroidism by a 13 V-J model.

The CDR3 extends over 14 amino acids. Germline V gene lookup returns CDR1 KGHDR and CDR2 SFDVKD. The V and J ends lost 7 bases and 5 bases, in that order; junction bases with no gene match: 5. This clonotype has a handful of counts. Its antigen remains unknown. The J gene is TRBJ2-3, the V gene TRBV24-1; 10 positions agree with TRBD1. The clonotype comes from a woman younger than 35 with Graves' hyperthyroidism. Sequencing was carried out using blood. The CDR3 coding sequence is TGTGCCACCAGGCTGACAGGGGGCGAAGATACGCAGTATTTT. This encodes CATRLTGGEDTQYF.